This is a list of T cell receptor beta chains from one sample in a study of Graves' ophthalmopathy and Graves' hyperthyroidism. TCRdb re-called the multiplex PCR reads with MiXCR, one entry per CDR3 protein. The sample includes about 1.2 million distinct CDR3 sequences, about 40% of them seen just once. The sequenced sample was peripheral blood or thyroid tissue (not recorded which). These receptors came from an adult man with Graves' hyperthyroidism. The CDR3 runs from the conserved cysteine through the conserved F or W. D genes are given only for firm matches. Not all rows give a size; the values are once, few, many and, for expanded clones, a class.

>TRBJ2-7|-|TRBV10-3|-
CASSLQGTGNYEQYF
TGTGCCAGCAGTCTCCAAGGGACTGGAAACTACGAGCAGTACTTC
>TRBJ2-7|-|TRBV7-9|-
CASSSSTQYEQYF
TGTGCCAGCAGCTCCTCGACACAATACGAGCAGTACTTC
>TRBJ2-6|-|TRBV27|-
CASSFSTGSGANVLTF
TGTGCCAGCAGTTTTTCAACCGGCTCTGGGGCCAACGTCCTGACTTTC
>TRBJ2-7|-|TRBV4-2|TRBD1
CASSQDIAGTGGLEQYF
TGTGCCAGCAGCCAAGATATAGCCGGGACAGGGGGTCTGGAGCAGTACTTC
>TRBJ2-3|-|TRBV5-6|TRBD2
CASSLLAGGPHTQYF
TGTGCCAGCAGCTTACTAGCGGGAGGGCCACATACGCAGTATTTT
>TRBJ2-7|-|TRBV10-2|TRBD2
CASSESRGLAGAYEQYF
TGCGCCAGCAGTGAGTCCCGCGGACTAGCGGGAGCCTACGAGCAGTACTTC
>TRBJ1-1|few|TRBV7-8|-
CASSSHRVLNTEAFF
TGTGCCAGCAGTTCCCACAGGGTTTTGAACACTGAAGCTTTCTTT
>TRBJ1-2|-|TRBV25-1|-
CASSEPPGVKANYGYTF
TGTGCCAGCAGTGAACCGCCAGGGGTGAAGGCTAACTATGGCTACACCTTC
>TRBJ2-7|many|TRBV7-9|-
CASSPPISVYEQYF
TGTGCCAGCAGCCCCCCAATCTCGGTCTACGAGCAGTACTTC
>TRBJ2-5|-|TRBV20-1|TRBD2
CSARAGTSVQETQYF
TGCAGTGCTAGAGCCGGGACTAGCGTACAAGAGACCCAGTACTTC
>TRBJ2-5|-|TRBV7-9|TRBD1
CASSPRQGTGETQYF
TGTGCCAGCAGTCCCCGACAGGGTACGGGAGAGACCCAGTACTTC
>TRBJ1-6|-|TRBV25-1|-
CASSESRSASPLHF
TGTGCCAGCAGTGAATCCAGGTCGGCTTCACCCCTCCACTTT
>TRBJ2-3|-|TRBV29-1|TRBD1
CSVDPGQEGATQYF
TGCAGCGTCGACCCGGGACAGGAGGGAGCTACGCAGTATTTT
>TRBJ1-2|many|TRBV5-6|-
CASSAGRRYGYTF
TGTGCCAGCAGCGCTGGACGGAGATATGGCTACACCTTC
>TRBJ1-1|many|TRBV5-6|TRBD1
CASNGQGAHTEAFF
TGTGCCAGCAACGGACAGGGGGCGCACACTGAAGCTTTCTTT
>TRBJ2-5|-|TRBV12-3/TRBV12-4|-
CTSSALTGEETQYF
TGTACCAGCAGCGCTTTGACGGGGGAAGAGACCCAGTACTTC
>TRBJ1-1|many|TRBV11-2|-
CASARRGNTEAFF
TGTGCCAGCGCCCGGCGAGGGAACACTGAAGCTTTCTTT
>TRBJ1-5|-|TRBV6-5|-
CASSLTLRDQPQHF
TGTGCCAGCAGTTTAACTTTACGGGATCAGCCCCAGCATTTT
>TRBJ1-1|-|TRBV29-1|TRBD1
CSVGQGDTEAFF
TGCAGCGTCGGACAGGGTGACACTGAAGCTTTCTTT
>TRBJ2-7|many|TRBV19|-
CARDTVADWEQYF
TGTGCCAGGGATACTGTGGCCGACTGGGAGCAGTACTTC
>TRBJ1-5|many|TRBV5-6|TRBD1
CASSLGQGKNQPQHF
TGTGCCAGCAGCTTGGGACAGGGCAAGAATCAGCCCCAGCATTTT
>TRBJ2-7|-|TRBV11-2|-
CASSLDTGSGYEQYF
TGTGCCAGCAGCTTAGATACTGGTTCTGGCTACGAGCAGTACTTC
>TRBJ1-5|many|TRBV2|-
CATHQPQHF
TGTGCCACCCATCAGCCCCAGCATTTT
>TRBJ2-5|-|TRBV5-1|-
CASSLPEGETQYF
TGCGCCAGCAGCCTGCCCGAGGGCGAGACCCAGTACTTC
>TRBJ1-3|many|TRBV7-6|-
CASSSPGQGNTIYF
TGTGCCAGCAGCTCACCGGGACAAGGAAACACCATATATTTT
>TRBJ2-7|-|TRBV5-1|-
CASSLEQDPYEQYF
TGCGCCAGCAGCTTGGAACAGGACCCCTACGAGCAGTACTTC
>TRBJ2-7|-|TRBV7-9|TRBD1
CASSKGQGRREQYF
TGTGCCAGCAGCAAGGGACAGGGTCGTAGGGAGCAGTACTTC
>TRBJ2-7|few|TRBV4-2|-
CASSQQTGYEQYF
TGTGCCAGCAGCCAACAGACTGGGTACGAGCAGTACTTC
>TRBJ2-7|many|TRBV11-2|TRBD2
CASSFRTSAGYEQYF
TGTGCCAGCAGCTTCCGGACTAGCGCTGGCTACGAGCAGTACTTC
>TRBJ1-5|once|TRBV7-2|-
CASSELLGDETQHF
TGTGCCAGCTCCGAGCTGTTGGGGGATGAGACCCAGCATTTT
>TRBJ2-2|few|TRBV10-2|TRBD2
CASSAGLAGYTGELFF
TGCGCCAGCAGTGCCGGACTAGCGGGGTACACCGGGGAGCTGTTTTTT
>TRBJ2-7|-|TRBV9|-
CASGVGHSSEQYF
TGTGCCAGCGGCGTAGGCCATTCTTCCGAGCAGTACTTC
>TRBJ1-1|-|TRBV6-5|-
CASSALRGAASEAFF
TGTGCCAGCAGCGCCCTGAGAGGGGCTGCCTCTGAAGCTTTCTTT
>TRBJ2-7|many|TRBV10-3|-
CASKPRDVDEQYF
TGTGCCTCGAAGCCCCGGGACGTCGACGAGCAGTACTTC
>TRBJ2-1|few|TRBV7-2|-
CASSPTHNEQFF
TGTGCCAGCAGCCCAACACACAATGAGCAGTTCTTC
>TRBJ1-5|-|TRBV28|-
CASTAGFQPQHF
TGTGCCAGCACCGCAGGGTTTCAGCCCCAGCATTTT
>TRBJ2-2|-|TRBV11-2|TRBD2
CASSFRGLAGGATGELFF
TGTGCCAGCAGCTTTCGGGGACTAGCGGGAGGCGCCACCGGGGAGCTGTTTTTT
>TRBJ2-7|-|TRBV20-1|-
CSASLASYEQYF
TGCAGTGCTAGTCTTGCCTCCTACGAGCAGTACTTC
>TRBJ2-5|once|TRBV7-9|TRBD2
CASSVTGLEYQETRYF
TGTGCCAGCAGCGTTACGGGACTAGAGTACCAAGAGACCCGGTACTTC
>TRBJ1-1|-|TRBV10-2|-
CASSEGGGYTEAFF
TGTGCCAGCAGTGAGGGGGGAGGGTACACTGAAGCTTTCTTT
>TRBJ2-6|-|TRBV19|TRBD2
CASNPGLAGGNVLTF
TGTGCCAGCAATCCGGGACTAGCGGGGGGCAACGTCCTGACTTTC
>TRBJ2-6|-|TRBV29-1|-
CSVVGENTEAF
TGCAGCGTTGTAGGGGAGAACACTGAAGCTTTC
>TRBJ1-5|-|TRBV24-1|TRBD1
CATSEGRGSNQPQHF
TGTGCCACCAGTGAGGGCAGGGGGAGCAATCAGCCCCAGCATTTT
>TRBJ1-5|many|TRBV15|-
CATSRDANQPQHF
TGTGCCACCAGCAGAGATGCCAATCAGCCCCAGCATTTT
>TRBJ1-1|many|TRBV5-4|-
CASSHDRLMNTEAFF
TGTGCCAGCAGCCACGACAGGCTCATGAACACTGAAGCTTTCTTT
>TRBJ2-5|many|TRBV7-2|-
CASSPEVKETQYF
TGTGCCAGCAGCCCTGAAGTAAAAGAGACCCAGTACTTC
>TRBJ2-5|-|TRBV2|TRBD2
CASSAAGGIQETQYF
TGTGCCAGCAGTGCAGCGGGAGGGATCCAAGAGACCCAGTACTTC